Included here is one TCR beta chain sequence, with context. Germline-derived CDR1 and CDR2 are SGHRS and YFSETQ. V shed 0 bases and J shed 1 base, with 7 bases lying between them. The CDR3 is made up of 14 amino acids. These data originate in a study of blood T cell repertoires in COVID-19. Study summary: Acute-phase and convalescent COVID-19 samples originated in the United States, Italy and Spain.

The data were produced by immunoSEQ multiplex PCR, yet TCRdb's version contains in-frame clones alone and is incomplete. The table shows about 280,000 clones, with approximately 88% occurring only once. Material: PBMCs or T cells enriched from blood (not recorded which). The chain links TRBV5-1 to TRBJ1-1; no reliable D call. The sequence derives from a woman between 35 and 50 years old who had recovered from COVID-19. CDR3 region: CASSLVQSNTEAFF. The CDR3 DNA follows: TGCGCCAGCAGCTTGGTACAGTCGAACACTGAAGCTTTCTTT.